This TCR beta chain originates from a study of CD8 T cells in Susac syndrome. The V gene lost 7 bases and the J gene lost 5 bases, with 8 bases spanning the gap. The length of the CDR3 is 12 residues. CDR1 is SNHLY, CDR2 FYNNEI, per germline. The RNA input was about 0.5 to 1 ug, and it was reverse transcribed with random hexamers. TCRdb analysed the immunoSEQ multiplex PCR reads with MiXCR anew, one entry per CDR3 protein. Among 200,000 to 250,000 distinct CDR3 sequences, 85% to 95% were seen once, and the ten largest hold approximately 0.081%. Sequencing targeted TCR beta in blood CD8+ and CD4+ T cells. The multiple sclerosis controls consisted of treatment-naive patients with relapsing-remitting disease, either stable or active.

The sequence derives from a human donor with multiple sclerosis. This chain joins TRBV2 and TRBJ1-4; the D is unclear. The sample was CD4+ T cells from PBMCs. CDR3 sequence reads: CASNEDNEKLFF. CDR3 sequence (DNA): TGTGCCAGCAACGAAGACAATGAAAAACTGTTTTTT. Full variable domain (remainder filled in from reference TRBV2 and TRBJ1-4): EPEVTQTPSHQVTQMGQEVILRCVPISNHLYFYWYRQILGQKVEFLVSFYNNEISEKSEIFDDQFSVERPDGSNFTLKIRSTKLEDSAMYFCASNEDNEKLFFGSGTQLSVL.